This T cell receptor beta chain emerged from a study of cytomegalovirus exposure and HLA in healthy donors. Study details: Clustering assigned roughly 81% of the approximately 390 genotyped donors to the Caucasian-associated ancestry cluster. Study-level points and caveats: A few V segments could not be told apart, such as TRBV6-2 and TRBV6-3, and were left out. Previously analyzed data showed that most TCR beta V segments were productive at a frequency of about 87% or about 30%. Within the data, a cluster of highly shared sequence variants was likely a sequencing artifact.

The PCR had 60 Vbeta and 13 Jbeta primers. Only in-frame clones appear in the TCRdb table, and some are missing; sequencing was by immunoSEQ multiplex PCR. The sample contains around 110,000 clones, 70% to 80% of which appear only once. Regarding this clone: The target antigen is unknown.

Germline values: CDR1 SNHLY, CDR2 FYNNEI. The CDR3 length is 14 residues. Trimming removed 6 bases from V and 5 bases from J; junction bases left unmatched: 6. This sequence joins TRBV2 and TRBJ2-7; 11 bases fit TRBD2. This sequence originates from a female donor in good health and CMV-seronegative. Sequenced material: PBMCs. Written as DNA, the CDR3 is TGTGCCAGCAGACTAGCGGGAGCGTCGGACGAGCAGTACTTC. Encoded protein: CASRLAGASDEQYF. Complete variable domain (other parts from reference TRBV2 and TRBJ2-7): EPEVTQTPSHQVTQMGQEVILRCVPISNHLYFYWYRQILGQKVEFLVSFYNNEISEKSEIFDDQFSVERPDGSNFTLKIRSTKLEDSAMYFCASRLAGASDEQYFGPGTRLTVT.